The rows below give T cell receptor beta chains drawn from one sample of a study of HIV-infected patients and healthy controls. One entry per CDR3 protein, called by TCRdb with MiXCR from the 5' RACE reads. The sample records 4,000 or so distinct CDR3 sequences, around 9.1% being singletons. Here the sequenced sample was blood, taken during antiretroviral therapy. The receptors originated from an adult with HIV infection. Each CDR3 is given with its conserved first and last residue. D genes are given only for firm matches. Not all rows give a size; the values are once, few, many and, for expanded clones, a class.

CDR3nt: TGTGCCAGTACCTATCAGGGTAATAATCAGCCCCAGCATTTT; CDR3aa: CASTYQGNNQPQHF; d_gene: .; j_gene: TRBJ1-5; abundance: many; v_gene: TRBV19
CDR3nt: TGTGCCAGCAGCACTACTGGGTCAGAGACCCAGTACTTC; CDR3aa: CASSTTGSETQYF; d_gene: .; j_gene: TRBJ2-5; abundance: medium-sized; v_gene: TRBV11-1
CDR3nt: TGCGCCAGCAGCTTGGGAGGGACTAGCAATCAGCCCCAGCATTTT; CDR3aa: CASSLGGTSNQPQHF; d_gene: .; j_gene: TRBJ1-5; abundance: few; v_gene: TRBV5-1
CDR3nt: TGTGCCAGTACCCGCCTCGGCTATGGCTACACCTTC; CDR3aa: CASTRLGYGYTF; d_gene: .; j_gene: TRBJ1-2; abundance: many; v_gene: TRBV19
CDR3nt: TGTGCCAGCAGCTTAGTCCGACAGGGACGTAATTCACCCCTCCACTTT; CDR3aa: CASSLVRQGRNSPLHF; d_gene: TRBD1; j_gene: TRBJ1-6; abundance: medium-sized; v_gene: TRBV11-2
CDR3nt: TGCAGCGTTGAAACTGGGGGGGGGTTATATGGCTACACCTTC; CDR3aa: CSVETGGGLYGYTF; d_gene: .; j_gene: TRBJ1-2; abundance: many; v_gene: TRBV29-1
CDR3nt: TGCAGTGCCCCGACAGGAGGGACCAAAAACATTCAGTACTTC; CDR3aa: CSAPTGGTKNIQYF; d_gene: .; j_gene: TRBJ2-4; abundance: medium-sized; v_gene: TRBV20-1
CDR3nt: TGTGCCAGCAGCGCCCGGGACAGGGGGCTCACCGGGGAGCTGTTTTTT; CDR3aa: CASSARDRGLTGELFF; d_gene: TRBD1; j_gene: TRBJ2-2; abundance: medium-sized; v_gene: TRBV9
CDR3nt: TGTGCCAGTAGTATCGGGGTTCTCAATCAGCCCCAGCATTTT; CDR3aa: CASSIGVLNQPQHF; d_gene: .; j_gene: TRBJ1-5; abundance: medium-sized; v_gene: TRBV19
CDR3nt: TGTGCCAGCAGCAACCTTCAATACCGGGACAGGGAGTGTGGCTACACCTTC; CDR3aa: CASSNLQYRDRECGYTF; d_gene: .; j_gene: TRBJ1-2; abundance: .; v_gene: TRBV21-1
CDR3nt: TGTGCCAGCAGCTTACCAGCGGGGGGGCCTTACAATGAGCAGTTCTTC; CDR3aa: CASSLPAGGPYNEQFF; d_gene: TRBD2; j_gene: TRBJ2-1; abundance: medium-sized; v_gene: TRBV7-6
CDR3nt: TGCAGTGCTAGAGAGGTGATGGATAATTCACCCCTCCACTTT; CDR3aa: CSAREVMDNSPLHF; d_gene: .; j_gene: TRBJ1-6; abundance: medium-sized; v_gene: TRBV20-1
CDR3nt: TGTGCCAGCAGTCGGACTAGCGGGGGCCCAATGAAGCAGTTCTTC; CDR3aa: CASSRTSGGPMKQFF; d_gene: TRBD2; j_gene: TRBJ2-1; abundance: medium-sized; v_gene: TRBV2
CDR3nt: TGCGCCAGCAGTTGGGACAGCATGAACACTGAAGCTTTCTTT; CDR3aa: CASSWDSMNTEAFF; d_gene: TRBD1; j_gene: TRBJ1-1; abundance: medium-sized; v_gene: TRBV5-1
CDR3nt: TGTGCCAGCAGGTCCGACAGGGCCGCCTACAATGAGCAGTTCTTC; CDR3aa: CASRSDRAAYNEQFF; d_gene: TRBD1; j_gene: TRBJ2-1; abundance: large; v_gene: TRBV6-1
CDR3nt: TGTGCCAGCAGTCCGACAGGGAGCTCCCGTCCGTACCAAGAGACCCAGTACTTC; CDR3aa: CASSPTGSSRPYQETQYF; d_gene: TRBD1; j_gene: TRBJ2-5; abundance: .; v_gene: TRBV6-5
CDR3nt: TGTGCCAGCAGCGTAAACAGGGGACCTGACTATGGCTACACCTTC; CDR3aa: CASSVNRGPDYGYTF; d_gene: TRBD1; j_gene: TRBJ1-2; abundance: many; v_gene: TRBV9
CDR3nt: TGTGCCAGAAGTTATAAACCCCAGGGGGCCTACGAGCAGTACTTC; CDR3aa: CARSYKPQGAYEQYF; d_gene: TRBD1; j_gene: TRBJ2-7; abundance: .; v_gene: TRBV6-5
CDR3nt: TGCAGTGCTAGAGGACAGCCGAACACTGAAGCTTTCTTT; CDR3aa: CSARGQPNTEAFF; d_gene: .; j_gene: TRBJ1-1; abundance: medium-sized; v_gene: TRBV20-1
CDR3nt: TGTGCTAGTGGGCTGGGGGACACTGAAGCTTTCTTT; CDR3aa: CASGLGDTEAFF; d_gene: .; j_gene: TRBJ1-1; abundance: many; v_gene: TRBV12-5
CDR3nt: TGCGCCAGCAGTCAGCCCACAGGGGGCGTAGATTATCAGCCCCAGCATTTT; CDR3aa: CASSQPTGGVDYQPQHF; d_gene: TRBD1; j_gene: TRBJ1-5; abundance: medium-sized; v_gene: TRBV23-1
CDR3nt: TGCGCCAGCAGCTTGTTAGCGGTCCGCCAAGAGACCCAGTACTTC; CDR3aa: CASSLLAVRQETQYF; d_gene: .; j_gene: TRBJ2-5; abundance: medium-sized; v_gene: TRBV5-1
CDR3nt: TGCGCCAGCAGCCAAGAAGGGACGCTATCCCTGCTATCAAGTCGAGATACGCAGTATTTT; CDR3aa: CASSQEGTLSLLSSRDTQYF; d_gene: .; j_gene: TRBJ2-3; abundance: medium-sized; v_gene: TRBV4-3
CDR3nt: TGTGCCAGCACCACCCTCGACAGGGGACTGTACAATGAGCAGTTCTTC; CDR3aa: CASTTLDRGLYNEQFF; d_gene: TRBD1; j_gene: TRBJ2-1; abundance: medium-sized; v_gene: TRBV7-8
CDR3nt: TGCAGCGCGTTAGGGGACTCTGGGGCCAACGTCCTGACTTTC; CDR3aa: CSALGDSGANVLTF; d_gene: .; j_gene: TRBJ2-6; abundance: medium-sized; v_gene: TRBV29-1
CDR3nt: TGCGCCAGCAGCGCGCACATACAGGGCTCCTCTGTGTTC; CDR3aa: CASSAHIQGSSVF; d_gene: .; j_gene: TRBJ2-7; abundance: medium-sized; v_gene: TRBV4-1
CDR3nt: TGCAGCGTTTTCGGGGGCACAGATACGCAGTATTTT; CDR3aa: CSVFGGTDTQYF; d_gene: .; j_gene: TRBJ2-3; abundance: medium-sized; v_gene: TRBV29-1
CDR3nt: TGCGCCAGCAGCCAAGTTGGGGGCAGGGACTACGAGCAGTACTTC; CDR3aa: CASSQVGGRDYEQYF; d_gene: .; j_gene: TRBJ2-7; abundance: few; v_gene: TRBV4-1
CDR3nt: TGTGCCAGGGAAGAAGACAGAAGCTATGGCTACACCTTC; CDR3aa: CAREEDRSYGYTF; d_gene: .; j_gene: TRBJ1-2; abundance: few; v_gene: TRBV5-8
CDR3nt: TGTGCCAGCAGCTTAGGGGGTCCTTCGGGGGCGCAGTATTTT; CDR3aa: CASSLGGPSGAQYF; d_gene: .; j_gene: TRBJ2-3; abundance: .; v_gene: TRBV7-2
CDR3nt: TGTGCCAGCAGCTTAGGCCGGGGAGCTGAAGCTTTCTTT; CDR3aa: CASSLGRGAEAFF; d_gene: .; j_gene: TRBJ1-1; abundance: medium-sized; v_gene: TRBV13
CDR3nt: TGCGCCAGCAGCTTGGTTTACGGCGGCGACTCTGGAAACACCATATATTTT; CDR3aa: CASSLVYGGDSGNTIYF; d_gene: .; j_gene: TRBJ1-3; abundance: medium-sized; v_gene: TRBV5-1
CDR3nt: TGTGCCAGCAGCCCGCGGGGGGTACAAGAGACCCAGTACTTC; CDR3aa: CASSPRGVQETQYF; d_gene: TRBD2; j_gene: TRBJ2-5; abundance: many; v_gene: TRBV27
CDR3nt: TGTGCCAGCAGTTCGACAGGGCACCCCTACAATGAGCAGTTCTTC; CDR3aa: CASSSTGHPYNEQFF; d_gene: TRBD1; j_gene: TRBJ2-1; abundance: many; v_gene: TRBV27
CDR3nt: TGTGCCAGCTCAACAGACAAAAACTATGGCTACACCTTC; CDR3aa: CASSTDKNYGYTF; d_gene: .; j_gene: TRBJ1-2; abundance: medium-sized; v_gene: TRBV18
CDR3nt: TGTGCCAGCTCACCACTGAGCCAGCGGGGGTCCAATGAGCAGTTCTTC; CDR3aa: CASSPLSQRGSNEQFF; d_gene: TRBD2; j_gene: TRBJ2-1; abundance: medium-sized; v_gene: TRBV18
CDR3nt: TGTGCCAGCAGCTTCCGGGGTGCAGATACGCAGTATTTT; CDR3aa: CASSFRGADTQYF; d_gene: .; j_gene: TRBJ2-3; abundance: medium-sized; v_gene: TRBV7-2
CDR3nt: TGTGCCAGCAGTGGACCGCTATCGAATGTGAGAAACACCATATATTTT; CDR3aa: CASSGPLSNVRNTIYF; d_gene: .; j_gene: TRBJ1-3; abundance: few; v_gene: TRBV25-1